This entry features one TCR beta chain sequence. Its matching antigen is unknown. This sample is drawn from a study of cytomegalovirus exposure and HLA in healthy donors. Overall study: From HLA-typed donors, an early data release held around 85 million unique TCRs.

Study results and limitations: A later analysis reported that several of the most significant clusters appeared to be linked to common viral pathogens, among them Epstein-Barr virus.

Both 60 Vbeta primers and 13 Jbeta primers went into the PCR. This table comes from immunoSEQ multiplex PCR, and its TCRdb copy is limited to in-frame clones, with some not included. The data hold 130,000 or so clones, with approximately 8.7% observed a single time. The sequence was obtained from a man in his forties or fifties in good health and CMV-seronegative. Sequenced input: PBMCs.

The CDR3 loop reads CASKDYPGGGPEAFF. CDR3 in DNA: TGCGCCAGCAAGGATTATCCGGGAGGGGGGCCTGAAGCTTTCTTT. This chain links TRBV5-1 with TRBJ1-1, with TRBD1 as a possible D gene (6 bases). The CDR3 spans 15 residues. The germline gives CDR1 SGHRS, CDR2 YFSETQ. V lost 6 bases, J lost 6 bases, and 21 bases lay in between.